Given below is one T cell receptor (beta chain) in context. Antigen specificity is unknown. CD4+ cells were split into CD45RA+ naive and CD45RA-negative memory subsets. This record comes from a study of shared clonotypes between healthy human individuals. Overall study results and limits: The study found lower generation probabilities in non-shared clonotypes than in those shared by all four donors.

There are 16 residues in the CDR3. V was cut by 1 base and J by 6 bases, with 13 bases left in between. Germline CDR1 is MGHRA and CDR2 is YSYEKL. Assay execution proceeded at the deep level. An even split of each subset's genomic DNA across several immunoSEQ plates was performed. This table comes from immunoSEQ multiplex PCR, and its TCRdb copy is limited to in-frame clones, with some not included. The sample carries 2 million or so clones, 95% recorded once. Sequencing was performed on naive CD4+ T cells sorted from blood. As for subset: CD45RA+ positively selected. This clonotype was sampled from a man aged 18 to 29 in good health. The chain links TRBV4-1 to TRBJ1-6, with no clear D. In DNA form, the CDR3 reads TGCGCCAGCAGCCAAGGAGTCGGCAGGTTTAATTCACCCCTCCACTTT. Its protein product is CASSQGVGRFNSPLHF.